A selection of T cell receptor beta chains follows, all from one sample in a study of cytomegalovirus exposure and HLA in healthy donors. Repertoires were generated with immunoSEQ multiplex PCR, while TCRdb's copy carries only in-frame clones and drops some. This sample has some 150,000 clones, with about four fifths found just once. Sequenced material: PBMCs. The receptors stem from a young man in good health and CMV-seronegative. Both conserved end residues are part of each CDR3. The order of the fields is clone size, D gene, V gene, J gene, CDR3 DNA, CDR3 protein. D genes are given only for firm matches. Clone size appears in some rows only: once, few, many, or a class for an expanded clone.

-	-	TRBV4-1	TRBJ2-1	TGCGCCAGCAGCCACATGGGACATACAAATGAGCAGTTCTTC	CASSHMGHTNEQFF
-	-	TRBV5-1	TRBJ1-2	TGCGCCAGCAGCTTGGCGGGTGGCGGGGGCTACACCTTC	CASSLAGGGGYTF
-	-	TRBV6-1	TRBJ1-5	TGTGCCAGCAGTGAGACAGGAGAGAATCAGCCCCAGCATTTT	CASSETGENQPQHF
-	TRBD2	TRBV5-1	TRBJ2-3	TGCGCCAGCAGCGGCGGGGGGGGCCCTAGCACAGATACGCAGTATTTT	CASSGGGGPSTDTQYF
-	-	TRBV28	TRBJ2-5	TGTGCCAGCAGTTTAAGGTCGGAGACCACGTACTTC	CASSLRSETTYF
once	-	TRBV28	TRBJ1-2	TGTGCCAGCAGTTCTGTGAAAACAAACTATGGCTACACCTTC	CASSSVKTNYGYTF
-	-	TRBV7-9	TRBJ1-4	TGTGCCAGCAGCTCCCTCGGATGGCAGGGTGTTGAAGCTAATGAAAAACTGTTTTTT	CASSSLGWQGVEANEKLFF
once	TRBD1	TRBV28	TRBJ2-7	TGTGCCACCCGGACAGGGGGCTTATACGAGCAGTACTTC	CATRTGGLYEQYF
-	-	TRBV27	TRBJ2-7	TGTGCCAGCAGTTTTCGTGGGGCCCCCATCCGCTACGAGCAGTACTTC	CASSFRGAPIRYEQYF
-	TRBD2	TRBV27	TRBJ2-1	TGTGCCAGCAGAGCTAGCGGGAGCTCCTACAATGAGCAGTTCTTC	CASRASGSSYNEQFF
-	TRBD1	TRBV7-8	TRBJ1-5	TGTGCCAGCAGCCTCACCGGGACAGGGGGCTGGCAGCCCCAGCATTTT	CASSLTGTGGWQPQHF
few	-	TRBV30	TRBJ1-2	TGTGCCTGGAGTGTACTTCCAGGGGATGGCTACACCTTC	CAWSVLPGDGYTF
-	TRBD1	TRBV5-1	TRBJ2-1	TGCGCCAGCAGCACCCGGGACAGGGTGGTCAAAGAGCAGTTCTTC	CASSTRDRVVKEQFF
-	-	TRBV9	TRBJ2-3	TGTGCCAGCAGCCCCGATATCTTAACCGGGTATACGCAGTATTTT	CASSPDILTGYTQYF
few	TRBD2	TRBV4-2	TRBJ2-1	TGTGCCAGCAGCTTGAATCGACTAGCCAATGAGCAGTTCTTC	CASSLNRLANEQFF
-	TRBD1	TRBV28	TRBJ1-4	TGTGCCAGCATTTATGGTCGCGGACAGGGGATCATTAGTGAAAAACTGTTTTTT	CASIYGRGQGIISEKLFF
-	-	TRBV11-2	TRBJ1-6	TGTGCCAGCAGCTTTGACAGGAATTCACCCCTCCACTTT	CASSFDRNSPLHF
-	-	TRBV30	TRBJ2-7	TGTGCCTGGAGTCAGGGGTACGAGCAGTACTTC	CAWSQGYEQYF
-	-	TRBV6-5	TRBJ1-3	TGTGCCAGCAGTTACTCGAGAAGAGGTTCTGGAAACACCATATATTTT	CASSYSRRGSGNTIYF
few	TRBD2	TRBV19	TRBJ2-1	TGTGCCAGTAGTAGCGGGAGCTACAATGAGCAGTTCTTC	CASSSGSYNEQFF
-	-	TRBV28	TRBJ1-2	TGTGCCAGCAGTTCCCAAAGAGCAAGCTATGGCTACACCTTC	CASSSQRASYGYTF
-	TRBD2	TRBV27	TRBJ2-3	TGTGCCAGTAGTAGAGGGCGGGGGGGCCTAGGGTTCACAGATACGCAGTATTTT	CASSRGRGGLGFTDTQYF
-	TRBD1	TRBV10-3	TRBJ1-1	TGTGCCATCAGTCAGTCTCGAGGGACAGGGTTTAATACTGAAGCTTTCTTT	CAISQSRGTGFNTEAFF
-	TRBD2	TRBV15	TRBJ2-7	TGTGCCACCAGTGGGAGGGACGAGCAGTACTTC	CATSGRDEQYF
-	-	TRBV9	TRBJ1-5	TGTGCCAGCAGCAAGCAGGGAAGTCAGCAGCCCCAGCATTTT	CASSKQGSQQPQHF
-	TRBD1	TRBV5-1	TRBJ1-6	TGCGCCAGCAGCTCCGCGATGCCGGGACAGGGTCAGGCACCCCTCCACTTT	CASSSAMPGQGQAPLHF
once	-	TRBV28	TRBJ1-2	TGTGCCAGCACTTTGGTAGATCTGAATGGCTACACCTTC	CASTLVDLNGYTF
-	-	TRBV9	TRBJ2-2	TGTGCCAGCAGCACGTTGGGAGAGCCCGGGGAGCTGTTTTTT	CASSTLGEPGELFF
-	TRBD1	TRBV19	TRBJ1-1	TGTGCCAGTAGTAGAGGGGGACAGGGGGGCACTGAAGCTTTCTTT	CASSRGGQGGTEAFF
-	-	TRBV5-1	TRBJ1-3	TGCGCCAGCAGCTTATCCAGGCAGGGGTCTGGAAACACCATATATTTT	CASSLSRQGSGNTIYF
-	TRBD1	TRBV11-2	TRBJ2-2	TGTGCCAGCAGCTTACCAGGGGGCCACGGGGAGCTGTTTTTT	CASSLPGGHGELFF
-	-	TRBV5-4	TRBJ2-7	TGTGCCAGCAGCCGGGATCCTGGGGCCTACGAGCAGTACTTC	CASSRDPGAYEQYF
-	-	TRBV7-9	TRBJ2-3	TGTGCCAGCAGCCGCGCTATTGAGCGGGCCATCACAGATACGCAGTATTTT	CASSRAIERAITDTQYF
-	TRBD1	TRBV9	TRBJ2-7	TGTGCCAGCAGCGTAGGCCAAGGGACAGGGGACGAGCAGTACTTC	CASSVGQGTGDEQYF
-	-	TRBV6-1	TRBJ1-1	TGTGCCAGCACCCGGTCCCCTCGAAACACTGAAGCTTTCTTT	CASTRSPRNTEAFF
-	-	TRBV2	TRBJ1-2	TGTGCCAGCAGTGTGAAGATGGGGGGGTACGACTATGGCTACACCTTC	CASSVKMGGYDYGYTF
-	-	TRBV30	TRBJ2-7	TGTGCCTGGAGTGTGGGGACACCCGAGAAGTACTTC	CAWSVGTPEKYF
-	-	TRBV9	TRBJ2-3	TGTGCCAGCAGCGTAGCGAGGCAGACCGTGCATACGCAGTATTTT	CASSVARQTVHTQYF
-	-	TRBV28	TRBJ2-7	TGTGCCAGCAGCGTAGGGGCATCTCTCTCCTACGAGCAGTACTTC	CASSVGASLSYEQYF
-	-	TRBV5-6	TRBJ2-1	TGTGCCAGCAGCCCCGGAGGGCTTTACAATGAGCAGTTCTTC	CASSPGGLYNEQFF
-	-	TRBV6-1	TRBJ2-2	TGTGCCAGCAGTAGCTGGGGGGATGCCGGGGAGCTGTTTTTT	CASSSWGDAGELFF
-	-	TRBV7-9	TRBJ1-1	TGTGCCAGCAGGCGGGGGGGGATCGCTGAAGCTTTCTTT	CASRRGGIAEAFF
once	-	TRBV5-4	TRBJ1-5	TGTGCCAGCAGCTTGTTTCCGGGGGAGTGGCCCCAGCATTTT	CASSLFPGEWPQHF
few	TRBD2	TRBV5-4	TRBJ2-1	TGTGCCAGCAGCTTTATAGCGGGGAATGAGCAGTTCTTC	CASSFIAGNEQFF
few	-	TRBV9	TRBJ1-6	TGTGCCAGCAGCGTAGCGGGCCGGGGGGATTCACCCCTCCACTTT	CASSVAGRGDSPLHF
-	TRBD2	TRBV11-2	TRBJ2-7	TGTGCCAGCAGCTTAGCTGGACTAGCGGGAGGTGAGCAGTACTTC	CASSLAGLAGGEQYF
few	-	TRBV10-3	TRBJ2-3	TGTGCCATCAAATCACGGGACTCAGATACGCAGTATTTT	CAIKSRDSDTQYF
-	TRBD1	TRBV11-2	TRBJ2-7	TGTGCCAGCAGCTTTACGGGACAGTCCTACGAGCAGTACTTC	CASSFTGQSYEQYF
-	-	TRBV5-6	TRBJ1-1	TGTGCCAGCAGCTTGGCCGGGTTTTTTGTGGACACTGAAGCTTTCTTT	CASSLAGFFVDTEAFF
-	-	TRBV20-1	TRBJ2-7	TGCAGTGCGCCGACGAGAGGAGAGCAGTACTTC	CSAPTRGEQYF
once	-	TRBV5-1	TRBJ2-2	TGCGCCAGCAGCTTCCGCCCCGGGGGGAACACCGGGGAGCTGTTTTTT	CASSFRPGGNTGELFF
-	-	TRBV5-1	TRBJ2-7	TGCGCCAGCAGTCGGGACATCCGGGGTGCGCAGTACTTC	CASSRDIRGAQYF
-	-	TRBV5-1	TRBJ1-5	TGCGCCAGCACCCAGGGAGGGGGGGATCAGCCCCAGCATTTT	CASTQGGGDQPQHF
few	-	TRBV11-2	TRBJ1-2	TGTGCCAGCAGCCCAACAGGGAGCTATGGCTACACCTTC	CASSPTGSYGYTF
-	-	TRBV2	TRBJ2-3	TGTGCCAGCATCCCGGCGGGGCGGGCAGATACGCAGTATTTT	CASIPAGRADTQYF
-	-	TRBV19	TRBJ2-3	TGTGCCAGTAGTATCAGGGGGATGGGGGGCAGCACAGATACGCAGTATTTT	CASSIRGMGGSTDTQYF
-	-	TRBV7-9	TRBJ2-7	TGTGCCAGCAGCTCGGGCGGACTGACGAGCTCCTACGAGCAGTACTTC	CASSSGGLTSSYEQYF
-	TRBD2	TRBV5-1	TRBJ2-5	TGCGCCAGCAGCTTCTGGACTAGCGGGGTCCAAAAGACCCAGTACTTC	CASSFWTSGVQKTQYF
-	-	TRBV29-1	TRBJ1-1	TGCAGCGTTGACGCCGCTGAGGCTTTCTTT	CSVDAAEAFF
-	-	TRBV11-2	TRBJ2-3	TGTGCCAGCAGCTCCCCCCCAATCCCAGATACGCAGTATTTT	CASSSPPIPDTQYF